These T cell receptor beta chains were read from a single sample in a study of T cell responses to AZD1222 COVID-19 vaccine. TCRdb's copy holds only in-frame clones and misses some; the assay was immunoSEQ multiplex PCR. The table records more than 150,000 clones, around 87% of them present only once. This material consisted of peripheral blood, taken 28 days after the second AZD1222 dose. The receptors shown here come from an adult who received the AZD1222 COVID-19 vaccine. CDR3s include the opening cysteine and the closing phenylalanine or tryptophan. The order of the fields is clone size, D gene, V gene, J gene, CDR3 DNA, CDR3 protein. The D gene is left open where the match is weak. The size of a clone is reported for some rows only, either as once, few or many, or as a class for expanded clones.

clone_size: NA
d_call: TRBD1
v_call: TRBV5-1
j_call: TRBJ2-1
cdr3_nt: TGCGCCAGTAACGGACAGGGGGCGAGAAATGAGCAGTTCTTC
cdr3_aa: CASNGQGARNEQFF

clone_size: few
d_call: NA
v_call: TRBV7-5
j_call: TRBJ2-1
cdr3_nt: TGTGCCAGAACCCTCTCCCCCGGGACTAGCGGGAGTAGTGAGCAGTTCTTC
cdr3_aa: CARTLSPGTSGSSEQFF

clone_size: NA
d_call: TRBD1
v_call: TRBV5-1
j_call: TRBJ1-4
cdr3_nt: TGCGCCAGCAGCTTAGGGCGACAGGGTAGTGAAAAACTGTTTTTT
cdr3_aa: CASSLGRQGSEKLFF

clone_size: NA
d_call: TRBD2
v_call: TRBV2
j_call: TRBJ2-2
cdr3_nt: TGTGCCAGCAGTCCAACCGGGACTAGTTTGACCGGGGAGCTGTTTTTT
cdr3_aa: CASSPTGTSLTGELFF

clone_size: NA
d_call: TRBD1
v_call: TRBV6-6
j_call: TRBJ2-2
cdr3_nt: TGTGCCAGCAGTTCCTTTACAGGGGGCGACACCGGGGAGCTGTTTTTT
cdr3_aa: CASSSFTGGDTGELFF

clone_size: NA
d_call: NA
v_call: TRBV21-1
j_call: TRBJ2-3
cdr3_nt: TGTGCCAGCAGCAAAAGGGATAGGGAGAAAGATACGCAGTATTTT
cdr3_aa: CASSKRDREKDTQYF

clone_size: NA
d_call: NA
v_call: TRBV18
j_call: TRBJ2-3
cdr3_nt: TGTGCCAGCTCCCCAAAGGGGGATCCAGATACGCAGTATTTT
cdr3_aa: CASSPKGDPDTQYF

clone_size: NA
d_call: TRBD1
v_call: TRBV6-6
j_call: TRBJ2-1
cdr3_nt: TGTGCCAGCAGTTACTCGATAAGCGAGGGGGCTCAAAAGTTCTTC
cdr3_aa: CASSYSISEGAQKFF

clone_size: NA
d_call: NA
v_call: TRBV28
j_call: TRBJ1-2
cdr3_nt: TGTGCCAGCAGAGAGGGGAGCTATGGCTACACCTTC
cdr3_aa: CASREGSYGYTF

clone_size: NA
d_call: TRBD2
v_call: TRBV7-2
j_call: TRBJ2-1
cdr3_nt: TGTGCCAGCAGCTTACGTCCTAGCGGGAGCTCCTACAATGAGCAGTTCTTC
cdr3_aa: CASSLRPSGSSYNEQFF

clone_size: NA
d_call: TRBD1
v_call: TRBV27
j_call: TRBJ1-4
cdr3_nt: TGTGCCAGCAGTCCCAGGACAGGGTGGACGACTAATGAAAAACTGTTTTTT
cdr3_aa: CASSPRTGWTTNEKLFF

clone_size: NA
d_call: NA
v_call: TRBV5-1
j_call: TRBJ2-1
cdr3_nt: TGCGCCAGCAGCTATGGTGTGAAAAGCTCCTACAATGAGCAGTTCTTC
cdr3_aa: CASSYGVKSSYNEQFF

clone_size: NA
d_call: NA
v_call: TRBV28
j_call: TRBJ2-4
cdr3_nt: TGTGCCAGCAGTTTCAGAGGTAGCGTGACCACGGACAAAAACATTCAGTACTTC
cdr3_aa: CASSFRGSVTTDKNIQYF

clone_size: NA
d_call: NA
v_call: TRBV27
j_call: TRBJ2-6
cdr3_nt: TGTGCCAGCAGCGGGGGCCCTGGGGCCAACGTCCTGACTTTC
cdr3_aa: CASSGGPGANVLTF

clone_size: NA
d_call: NA
v_call: TRBV28
j_call: TRBJ1-3
cdr3_nt: TGTGCCAGTCAGGTCGGGAGTCGAAACACCATATATTTT
cdr3_aa: CASQVGSRNTIYF

clone_size: NA
d_call: NA
v_call: TRBV4-3
j_call: TRBJ1-4
cdr3_nt: TGCGCCAGCGCCGGGACACGTTCAACTAATGAAAAACTGTTTTTT
cdr3_aa: CASAGTRSTNEKLFF

clone_size: once
d_call: NA
v_call: TRBV5-8
j_call: TRBJ2-4
cdr3_nt: TGTGCCAGCAGCTTCGGACAGAGACAAAACATTCAGTACTTC
cdr3_aa: CASSFGQRQNIQYF

clone_size: NA
d_call: NA
v_call: TRBV7-2
j_call: TRBJ1-5
cdr3_nt: TGTGCCAGCAGCCCCCAAGCGGACGGATATAGCAATCAGCCCCAGCATTTT
cdr3_aa: CASSPQADGYSNQPQHF

clone_size: few
d_call: TRBD1
v_call: TRBV27
j_call: TRBJ1-5
cdr3_nt: TGTGCCAGCAGGCGACAGGGGGACAATCAGCCCCAGCATTTT
cdr3_aa: CASRRQGDNQPQHF

clone_size: NA
d_call: NA
v_call: TRBV5-6
j_call: TRBJ2-7
cdr3_nt: TGTGCCAGCAGCGTGGGTTCCTACGAGCAGTACTTC
cdr3_aa: CASSVGSYEQYF

clone_size: NA
d_call: TRBD1
v_call: TRBV2
j_call: TRBJ1-4
cdr3_nt: TGTGCCAGCAGTGAAGAGACAGGGGTGCGGGAAAAACTGTTTTTT
cdr3_aa: CASSEETGVREKLFF

clone_size: NA
d_call: NA
v_call: TRBV11-3
j_call: TRBJ2-1
cdr3_nt: TGTGCCAGCAGCTTAGGCCCGCCGGGGAATGAGCAGTTCTTC
cdr3_aa: CASSLGPPGNEQFF

clone_size: once
d_call: NA
v_call: TRBV2
j_call: TRBJ1-1
cdr3_nt: TGTGCCAGCAGTTTTCAGGGCGTGAACACTGAAGCTTTCTTT
cdr3_aa: CASSFQGVNTEAFF

clone_size: NA
d_call: NA
v_call: TRBV24-1
j_call: TRBJ2-7
cdr3_nt: TGTGCCACCAGTGATTTGCCCAGTCAGAGCTCCTACGAGCAGTACTTC
cdr3_aa: CATSDLPSQSSYEQYF

clone_size: NA
d_call: NA
v_call: TRBV6-2/TRBV6-3
j_call: TRBJ1-1
cdr3_nt: TGTGCCAGCAGCTTACCCCTCACAGCCGAAGCTTTCTTT
cdr3_aa: CASSLPLTAEAFF

clone_size: once
d_call: NA
v_call: TRBV27
j_call: TRBJ2-4
cdr3_nt: TGTGCCAGCAGCCAACTGCGGATAGCCAAAAACATTCAGTACTTC
cdr3_aa: CASSQLRIAKNIQYF

clone_size: NA
d_call: TRBD2
v_call: TRBV6-6
j_call: TRBJ2-1
cdr3_nt: TGTGCCAGCAGCCAGCCCCTGGCGGGAGGGCCTAATGAGCAGTTCTTC
cdr3_aa: CASSQPLAGGPNEQFF

clone_size: NA
d_call: TRBD2
v_call: TRBV28
j_call: TRBJ2-2
cdr3_nt: TGTGCGGGACTAGCCGGGGACACCGGGGAGCTGTTTTTT
cdr3_aa: CAGLAGDTGELFF

clone_size: NA
d_call: TRBD1
v_call: TRBV19
j_call: TRBJ1-2
cdr3_nt: TGTGCCAGTAGTCTCGGACAGGGCCCATATGGCTACACCTTC
cdr3_aa: CASSLGQGPYGYTF

clone_size: NA
d_call: TRBD2
v_call: TRBV9
j_call: TRBJ2-3
cdr3_nt: TGTGCCAGCAGCACTCGGGGACTAGCGGGAGATGCGACAGATACGCAGTATTTT
cdr3_aa: CASSTRGLAGDATDTQYF

clone_size: NA
d_call: TRBD1
v_call: TRBV12-5
j_call: TRBJ2-3
cdr3_nt: TGTGCTAGTGGTTTGGAGCCCTCCGTAGGGACAGATAGCACAGATACGCAGTATTTT
cdr3_aa: CASGLEPSVGTDSTDTQYF

clone_size: NA
d_call: NA
v_call: TRBV6-1
j_call: TRBJ1-4
cdr3_nt: TGTGCCAGCAGTGAAAAGTACAAGGGGGGCTTTGAGACTAATGAAAAACTGTTTTTT
cdr3_aa: CASSEKYKGGFETNEKLFF

clone_size: NA
d_call: NA
v_call: TRBV7-2
j_call: TRBJ1-2
cdr3_nt: TGTGCCAGCAGCTTAGCAACCTCTCCTTGGCAGATTATTAACTATGGCTACACCTTC
cdr3_aa: CASSLATSPWQIINYGYTF

clone_size: NA
d_call: NA
v_call: TRBV6-2/TRBV6-3
j_call: TRBJ2-1
cdr3_nt: TGTGCCAGCAGCCTCCGGGACTTCCTCCGTTACAATGAGCAGTTCTTC
cdr3_aa: CASSLRDFLRYNEQFF

clone_size: NA
d_call: NA
v_call: TRBV7-2
j_call: TRBJ2-7
cdr3_nt: TGTGCCAGCAGCTCCTATCAAACCGGGGAGCAGTACTTC
cdr3_aa: CASSSYQTGEQYF

clone_size: once
d_call: NA
v_call: TRBV4-1
j_call: TRBJ1-5
cdr3_nt: TGCGCCAGCAGCCAAGTACAGGTCTTAAATCAGCCCCAGCATTTT
cdr3_aa: CASSQVQVLNQPQHF

clone_size: NA
d_call: TRBD2
v_call: TRBV3-1/TRBV3-2
j_call: TRBJ2-7
cdr3_nt: TGTGCAGCGGGCGGGAGGGGCCCTACCTACGAGCAGTACTTC
cdr3_aa: CAAGGRGPTYEQYF

clone_size: NA
d_call: TRBD1
v_call: TRBV15
j_call: TRBJ1-4
cdr3_nt: TGTGCCACCAGCAGAGAGAAACAGGGGGCAGGTTCTACTGAAAAACTGTTTTTT
cdr3_aa: CATSREKQGAGSTEKLFF

clone_size: few
d_call: NA
v_call: TRBV4-1
j_call: TRBJ2-2
cdr3_nt: TGCGCCAGCAGCCAAGAGGCGGGAAGCACCGGGGAGCTGTTTTTT
cdr3_aa: CASSQEAGSTGELFF

clone_size: NA
d_call: NA
v_call: TRBV6-5
j_call: TRBJ2-1
cdr3_nt: TGTGCCAGCAGTTACTCGTCAGGGGCCTACAATGAGCAGTTCTTC
cdr3_aa: CASSYSSGAYNEQFF

clone_size: once
d_call: NA
v_call: TRBV28
j_call: TRBJ1-1
cdr3_nt: TGTGCCAGCAGGGGCCCCAAGAACACTGAAGCTTTCTTT
cdr3_aa: CASRGPKNTEAFF

clone_size: NA
d_call: NA
v_call: TRBV20-1
j_call: TRBJ2-7
cdr3_nt: TGCAGTGCTAGCATAGTAAACGAGCAGTACTTC
cdr3_aa: CSASIVNEQYF

clone_size: NA
d_call: NA
v_call: TRBV6-2/TRBV6-3
j_call: TRBJ1-3
cdr3_nt: TGTGCCAGCAGTTACGCGGGGAACTCTGGAAACACCATATATTTT
cdr3_aa: CASSYAGNSGNTIYF

clone_size: NA
d_call: NA
v_call: TRBV3-1/TRBV3-2
j_call: TRBJ2-2
cdr3_nt: TGTGCCAGCAGCCAAGAACTAGCAGGAGTGGAGCTGTTTTTT
cdr3_aa: CASSQELAGVELFF

clone_size: NA
d_call: NA
v_call: TRBV14
j_call: TRBJ2-1
cdr3_nt: TGTGCCAGCAGCCAAGATTGGACAAGGGAGCAGTTCTTC
cdr3_aa: CASSQDWTREQFF

clone_size: NA
d_call: NA
v_call: TRBV2
j_call: TRBJ2-1
cdr3_nt: TGTGCCAGCAGCCGGGGTTATAACAATGAGCAGTTCTTC
cdr3_aa: CASSRGYNNEQFF

clone_size: once
d_call: TRBD1
v_call: TRBV28
j_call: TRBJ1-1
cdr3_nt: TGTGCCAGCAGAACCCAGGGGGCACTAGAAGCTTTCTTT
cdr3_aa: CASRTQGALEAFF

clone_size: NA
d_call: TRBD2
v_call: TRBV28
j_call: TRBJ2-3
cdr3_nt: TGTGCCAGCAGTGGACTAGCGCCTAGCACAGATACGCAGTATTTT
cdr3_aa: CASSGLAPSTDTQYF

clone_size: NA
d_call: NA
v_call: TRBV5-1
j_call: TRBJ2-3
cdr3_nt: TGCGCCAGCAGCTTGGGATTTCGCACAGATACGCAGTATTTT
cdr3_aa: CASSLGFRTDTQYF

clone_size: NA
d_call: TRBD2
v_call: TRBV11-2
j_call: TRBJ2-3
cdr3_nt: TGTGCCAGCAGCCCGGGACTAGCGGGGGGGAATAAGTATTTT
cdr3_aa: CASSPGLAGGNKYF

clone_size: once
d_call: NA
v_call: TRBV13
j_call: TRBJ2-5
cdr3_nt: TGTGCCAGCAGCTTAGGAGGAAAAGAGACCCAGTACTTC
cdr3_aa: CASSLGGKETQYF

clone_size: NA
d_call: NA
v_call: TRBV25-1
j_call: TRBJ2-7
cdr3_nt: TGTGCCAGCAGCGATGCCTACGAGCAGTACTTC
cdr3_aa: CASSDAYEQYF

clone_size: NA
d_call: NA
v_call: TRBV28
j_call: TRBJ2-2
cdr3_nt: TGTGCCAGCACCCTCCTCCCCTGGGAGCTGTTTTTT
cdr3_aa: CASTLLPWELFF